This T cell receptor (beta chain) stems from a study of cytomegalovirus exposure and HLA in healthy donors. Overall study results and limits: Most of the CMV-associated TCR beta chains (in a later analysis) appeared to be HLA-restricted.

The PCR ran on 60 Vbeta and 13 Jbeta primers. In the authors' workflow: A follow-up analysis tallied about 80 million unique TCR beta chains, approximately 10 million shared. Clones were read by immunoSEQ multiplex PCR, and TCRdb kept only the in-frame ones, dropping some. V and J calls and clone size come straight from that table; D and trimming were deduced from the DNA. Among roughly 89,000 clones listed, around 80% were seen once. The sample holds a few counts of this clone. Its target is not known. Each donor's status was that of a healthy bone marrow donor. The CDR3 has 14 amino acids. Per germline, CDR1 SNHLY and CDR2 FYNNEI. V gave up 10 bases and J gave up 8 bases, with 20 bases separating them.

The rearrangement joins TRBV2 to TRBJ1-4; D is ambiguous. The receptor comes from a man aged 18 to 35 in good health and CMV-seronegative. Sample: PBMCs. CDR3 sequence (DNA): TGTGCCACCTTGGGGAGGGAACAAGGGGAAAAACTGTTTTTT. Amino acid sequence: CATLGREQGEKLFF.